This T cell receptor beta chain was recovered during a study of T cells in Graves' hyperthyroidism and ophthalmopathy. What was amplified from RNA transcripts were TCR beta CDR3 regions. HTBI primers were the set used in a first-round RT-PCR of the TCR CDR3. Each CDR3 protein is one row after TCRdb ran MiXCR on the multiplex PCR reads. The sample holds approximately 300,000 distinct CDR3 sequences, roughly 19% seen once. Exclusion criteria comprised uncontrolled infection, other autoimmune disease, pregnancy or lactation. Study-wide results and limits: Among clonotypes expanded in thyroid above 0.001, most were also found in blood.

This clonotype was counted many times. The antigen remains unidentified. Per germline, CDR1 DFQATT and CDR2 SNEGSKA (reference sequence). V gave up 5 bases and J gave up 5 bases, with 12 bases separating them. This CDR3 is built from 12 residues. The V call is TRBV20-1, the J call TRBJ1-1; a weak D match, TRBD1 (5 bases). This receptor was identified in a man in his forties or fifties with Graves' ophthalmopathy. The sample taken for sequencing was blood. The CDR3: CSAYRGVTEAFF. Written as DNA, the CDR3 is TGCAGTGCTTATCGGGGGGTGACTGAAGCTTTCTTT.